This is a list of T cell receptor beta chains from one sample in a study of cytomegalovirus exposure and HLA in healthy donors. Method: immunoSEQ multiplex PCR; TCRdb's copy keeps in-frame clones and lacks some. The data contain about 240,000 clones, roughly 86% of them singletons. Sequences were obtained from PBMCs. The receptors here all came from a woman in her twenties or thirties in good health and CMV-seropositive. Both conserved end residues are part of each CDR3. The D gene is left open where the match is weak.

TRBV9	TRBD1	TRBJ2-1	TGTGCCAGCAGTGAGAGGGACAGGGGTGGGAATGAGCAGTTCTTC	CASSERDRGGNEQFF
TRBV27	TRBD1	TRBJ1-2	TGTGCCAGCAGTTATACAGGGGGAGGCTATGGCTACACCTTC	CASSYTGGGYGYTF
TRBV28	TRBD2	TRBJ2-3	TGTGCCAGCAGGTGGGCTAGCGGGAGGCCGGGGGATACGCAGTATTTT	CASRWASGRPGDTQYF
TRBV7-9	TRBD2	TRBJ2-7	TGTGCCAGCAGCCTACCCGGGACTAGAGGCGAGCAGTACTTC	CASSLPGTRGEQYF
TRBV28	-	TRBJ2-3	TGTGCCAGCAGTCCCCCAATCAGCACAGATACGCAGTATTTT	CASSPPISTDTQYF
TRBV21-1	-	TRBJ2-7	TGTGCCAGCAGCACCCTAGGGACAGTCCACCCCCCGGCATGTTACGAGCAGTACTTC	CASSTLGTVHPPACYEQYF
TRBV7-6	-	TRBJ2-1	TGTGCCAGCAGCTTAGTTGTGGGAGTCCTCTACAATGAGCAGTTCTTC	CASSLVVGVLYNEQFF
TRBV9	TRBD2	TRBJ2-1	TGTGCCAGCAGCGTAGATCCTAGCGGGTCCTATGAGCAGTTCTTC	CASSVDPSGSYEQFF
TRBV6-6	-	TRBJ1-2	TGTGCCAGCAGTTACTCGGGCTTCCAGGGCTATGGCTACACCTTC	CASSYSGFQGYGYTF
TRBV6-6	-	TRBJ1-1	TGTGCCAGCAGTGGAGGGGACACTGAAGCTTTCTTT	CASSGGDTEAFF
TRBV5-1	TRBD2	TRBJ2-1	TGCGCCAGCAGCTTGTCATCTAGCGGACGGAATGAGCAGTTCTTC	CASSLSSSGRNEQFF
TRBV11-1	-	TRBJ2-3	TGTGCCAGCAGCTCGACTCTCTCACGGGGGTCAGATACGCAGTATTTT	CASSSTLSRGSDTQYF
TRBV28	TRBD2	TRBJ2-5	TGTGCCAGCAGTCCCTCGAGCGGGAGCGGGGAGACCCAGTACTTC	CASSPSSGSGETQYF
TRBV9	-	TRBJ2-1	TGTGCCAGCAGCACCCGAGCCCTGGGGGGCTCCTACAATGAGCAGTTCTTC	CASSTRALGGSYNEQFF
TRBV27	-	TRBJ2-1	TGTGCCAGCGCCTCGACAGGCCACTACAATGAGCAGTTCTTC	CASASTGHYNEQFF
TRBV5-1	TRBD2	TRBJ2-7	TGCGCCAGCAGCTTGGTAGCGGGGTCTCCTTCGGGGGAGCAGTACTTC	CASSLVAGSPSGEQYF
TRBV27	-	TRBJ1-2	TGTGCCAGCACCTCTCGGGTATCGGGGGACTATGGCTACACCTTC	CASTSRVSGDYGYTF